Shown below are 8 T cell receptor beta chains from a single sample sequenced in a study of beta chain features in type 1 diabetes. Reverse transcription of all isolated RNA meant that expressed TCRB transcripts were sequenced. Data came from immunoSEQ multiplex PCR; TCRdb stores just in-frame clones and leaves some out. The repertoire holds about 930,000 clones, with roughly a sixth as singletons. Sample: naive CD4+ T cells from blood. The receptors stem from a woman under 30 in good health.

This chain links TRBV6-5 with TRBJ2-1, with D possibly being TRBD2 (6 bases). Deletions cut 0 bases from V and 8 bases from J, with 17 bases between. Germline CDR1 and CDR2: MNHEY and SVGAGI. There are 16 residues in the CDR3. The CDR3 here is CASSYSGLPLLDEQFF. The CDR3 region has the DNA TGTGCCAGCAGTTACTCCGGACTACCTCTTTTGGATGAGCAGTTCTTC.

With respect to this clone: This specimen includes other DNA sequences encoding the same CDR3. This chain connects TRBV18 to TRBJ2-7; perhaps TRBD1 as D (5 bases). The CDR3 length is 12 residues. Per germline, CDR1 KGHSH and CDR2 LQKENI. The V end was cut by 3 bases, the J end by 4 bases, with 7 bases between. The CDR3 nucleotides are TGTGCCAGCTCACCGGGGCTTTACGAGCAGTACTTC. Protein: CASSPGLYEQYF.

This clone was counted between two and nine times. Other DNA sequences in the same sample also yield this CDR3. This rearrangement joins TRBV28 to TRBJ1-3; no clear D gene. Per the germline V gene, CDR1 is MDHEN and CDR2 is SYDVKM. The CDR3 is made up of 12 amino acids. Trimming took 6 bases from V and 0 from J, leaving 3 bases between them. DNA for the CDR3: TGTGCCAGCAGGGTCTCTGGAAACACCATATATTTT. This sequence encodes CASRVSGNTIYF.

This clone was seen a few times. The CDR3 loop is CSVEDPGAEAFF. The CDR3 DNA follows: TGCAGCGTTGAAGATCCAGGGGCTGAAGCTTTCTTT. The rearrangement links TRBV29-1 to TRBJ1-1; possible D gene TRBD1, 6 bases. V lost 0 bases to trimming and J lost 6 bases, with 8 bases between them. Germline CDR1 reads SQVTM; CDR2 reads ANQGSEA. This CDR3 spans 12 amino acids.

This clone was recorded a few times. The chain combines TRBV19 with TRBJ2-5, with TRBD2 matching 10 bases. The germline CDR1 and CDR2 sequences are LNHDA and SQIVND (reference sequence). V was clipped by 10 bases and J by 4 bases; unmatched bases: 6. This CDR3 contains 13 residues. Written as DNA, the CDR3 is TGTGCCACCAGACTAGCGGGTGGAGAGACCCAGTACTTC. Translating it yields CATRLAGGETQYF.

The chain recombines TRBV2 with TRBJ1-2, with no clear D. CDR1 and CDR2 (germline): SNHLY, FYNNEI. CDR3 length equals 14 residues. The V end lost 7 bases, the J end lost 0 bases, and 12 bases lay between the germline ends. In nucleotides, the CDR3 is TGTGCCAGCAAGGCGGGCATACCTAACTATGGCTACACCTTC. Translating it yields CASKAGIPNYGYTF.

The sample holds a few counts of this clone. The CDR3 DNA reads as TGTGCCAGCAGCTTAGAAAGGGCGGATACGCAGTATTTT. Its protein is CASSLERADTQYF. The chain links TRBV7-2 to TRBJ2-3; D is unclear. The CDR3 has 13 residues. Germline V gene lookup returns CDR1 SGHTA and CDR2 FQGNSA. Trimming stripped 1 base from V and 6 bases from J, with 8 bases between.

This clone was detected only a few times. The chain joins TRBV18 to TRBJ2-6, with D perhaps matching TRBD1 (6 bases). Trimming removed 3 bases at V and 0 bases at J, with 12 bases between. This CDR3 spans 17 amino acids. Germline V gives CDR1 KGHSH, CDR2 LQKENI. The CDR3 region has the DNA TGTGCCAGCTCACCTAGACAGGCTGACTCTGGGGCCAACGTCCTGACTTTC. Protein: CASSPRQADSGANVLTF.